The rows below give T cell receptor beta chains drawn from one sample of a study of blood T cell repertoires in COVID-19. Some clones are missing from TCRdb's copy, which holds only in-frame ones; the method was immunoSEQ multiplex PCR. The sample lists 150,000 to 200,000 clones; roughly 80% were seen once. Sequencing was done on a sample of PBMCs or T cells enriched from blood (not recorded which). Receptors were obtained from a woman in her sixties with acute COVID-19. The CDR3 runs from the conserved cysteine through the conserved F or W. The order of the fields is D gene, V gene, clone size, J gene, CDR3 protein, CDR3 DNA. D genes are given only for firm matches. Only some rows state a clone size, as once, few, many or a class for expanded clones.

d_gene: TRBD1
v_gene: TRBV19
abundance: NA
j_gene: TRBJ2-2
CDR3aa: CASSMGRDRGSRELFF
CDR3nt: TGTGCCAGTAGCATGGGCCGGGACAGGGGTAGCCGGGAGCTGTTTTTT

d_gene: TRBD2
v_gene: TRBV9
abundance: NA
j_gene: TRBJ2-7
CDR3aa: CASSVGREDSYEQYF
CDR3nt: TGTGCCAGCAGCGTAGGGCGGGAGGACTCCTACGAGCAGTACTTC

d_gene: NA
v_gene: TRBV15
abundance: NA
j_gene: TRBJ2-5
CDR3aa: CATSRGQRTFTETQYF
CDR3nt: TGTGCCACCAGCAGAGGACAGAGAACGTTTACGGAGACCCAGTACTTC

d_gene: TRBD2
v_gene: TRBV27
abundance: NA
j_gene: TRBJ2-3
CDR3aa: CASSLLAGVTDTQYF
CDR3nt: TGTGCCAGCAGTTTACTAGCGGGGGTCACAGATACGCAGTATTTT

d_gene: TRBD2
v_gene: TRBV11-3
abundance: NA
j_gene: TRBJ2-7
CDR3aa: CASSRLAGGLGWYEQYF
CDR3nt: TGTGCCAGCAGCAGACTAGCGGGGGGCCTGGGGTGGTACGAGCAGTACTTC

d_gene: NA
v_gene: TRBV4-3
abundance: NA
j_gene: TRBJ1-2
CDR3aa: CASSQESAHYGYTF
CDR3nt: TGCGCCAGCAGCCAAGAAAGCGCCCACTATGGCTACACCTTC

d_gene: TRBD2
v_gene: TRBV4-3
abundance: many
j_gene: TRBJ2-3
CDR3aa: CASSQERTSGVGTQYF
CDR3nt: TGCGCCAGCAGCCAAGAACGGACTAGCGGGGTGGGTACGCAGTATTTT

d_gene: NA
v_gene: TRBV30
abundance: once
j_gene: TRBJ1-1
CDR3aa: CAWNRDSNTEAFF
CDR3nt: TGTGCCTGGAACCGGGACTCGAACACTGAAGCTTTCTTT

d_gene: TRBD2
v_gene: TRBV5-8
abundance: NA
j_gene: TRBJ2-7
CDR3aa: CASSLGLASVSYEQYF
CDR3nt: TGTGCCAGCAGCTTGGGACTAGCGAGCGTCAGCTACGAGCAGTACTTC

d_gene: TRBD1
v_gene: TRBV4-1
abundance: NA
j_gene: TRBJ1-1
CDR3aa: CASSQVLGQGVTEAFF
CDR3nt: TGCGCCAGCAGCCAAGTCCTAGGACAGGGGGTAACTGAAGCTTTCTTT

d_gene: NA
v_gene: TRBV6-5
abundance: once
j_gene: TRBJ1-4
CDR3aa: CASSYDRSNEKLFF
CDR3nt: TGTGCCAGCAGTTATGACAGAAGCAATGAAAAACTGTTTTTT

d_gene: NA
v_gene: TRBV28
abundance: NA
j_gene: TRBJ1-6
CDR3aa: CASSLGGYGPLHF
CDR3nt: TGTGCCAGCAGTTTAGGGGGGTACGGACCCCTCCACTTT

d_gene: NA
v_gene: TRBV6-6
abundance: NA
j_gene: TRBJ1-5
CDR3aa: CASSYARIDQPQHF
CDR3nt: TGTGCCAGCAGTTACGCGAGGATAGATCAGCCCCAGCATTTT

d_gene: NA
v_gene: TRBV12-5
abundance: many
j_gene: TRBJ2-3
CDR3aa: CASGLTDTQYF
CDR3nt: TGTGCTAGTGGCCTCACAGATACGCAGTATTTT

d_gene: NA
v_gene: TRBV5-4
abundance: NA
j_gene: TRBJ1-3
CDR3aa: CATTIRGSGNTIYF
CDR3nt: TGTGCCACAACTATAAGAGGCTCTGGAAACACCATATATTTT

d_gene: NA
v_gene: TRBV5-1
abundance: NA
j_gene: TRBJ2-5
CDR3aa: CAIAGAGETQYF
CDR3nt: TGCGCCATAGCAGGGGCAGGAGAGACCCAGTACTTC

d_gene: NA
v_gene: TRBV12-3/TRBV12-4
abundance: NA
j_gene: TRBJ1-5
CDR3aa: CASSGQGKQPQHF
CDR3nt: TGTGCCAGCAGCGGCCAGGGAAAACAGCCCCAGCATTTT

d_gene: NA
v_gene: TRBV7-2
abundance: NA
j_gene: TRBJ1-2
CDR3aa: CASSLDKANYGYTF
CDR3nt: TGTGCCAGCAGCCTGGACAAGGCTAACTATGGCTACACCTTC